This T cell receptor beta chain emerged from a study of shared clonotypes between healthy human individuals. Study-wide results and caveats: The low donor count limited represented genetic and exposure-history diversity.

The count of this clone is one. As yet, its antigen is unknown. Naive CD8 cells, CD45RO-negative and positively selected for CCR7, excluded terminally differentiated effector memory CD45RA+ cells. The input for sorted-subset replicate PCRs was around 0.2 ug DNA, 30,000 or so T cell genomes. Here immunoSEQ multiplex PCR was the method, and the copy in TCRdb shows in-frame clones only, minus some. The table records hundreds of thousands of clones, 92% of them present only once. CDR3 length equals 16 residues. In germline, CDR1 is LNHNV, CDR2 YYDKDF (reference sequence). Trimming pared 0 bases from V and 4 bases from J, leaving 13 bases between.

The rearrangement joins TRBV15 to TRBJ1-5; possible D gene TRBD1, 5 bases. This receptor was identified in a man younger than 45 in good health. The sample consisted of naive CD8+ T cells sorted from blood. This chain's CDR3 is CATSRDQVWGNQPQHF. CDR3 in DNA: TGTGCCACCAGCAGAGATCAAGTGTGGGGGAATCAGCCCCAGCATTTT.